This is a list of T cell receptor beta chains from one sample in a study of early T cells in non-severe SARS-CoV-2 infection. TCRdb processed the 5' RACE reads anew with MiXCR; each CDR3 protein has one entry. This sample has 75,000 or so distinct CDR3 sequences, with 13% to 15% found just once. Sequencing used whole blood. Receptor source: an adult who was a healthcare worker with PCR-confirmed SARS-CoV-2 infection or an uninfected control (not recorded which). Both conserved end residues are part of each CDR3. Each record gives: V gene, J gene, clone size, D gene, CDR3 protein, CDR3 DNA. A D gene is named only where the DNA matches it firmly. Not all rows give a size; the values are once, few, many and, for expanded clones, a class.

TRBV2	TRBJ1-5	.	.	CASTPRGVPPQHF	TGTGCCAGCACCCCCCGGGGTGTACCGCCCCAGCATTTT
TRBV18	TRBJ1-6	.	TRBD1	CASSPKQGAGNSPLHF	TGTGCCAGCTCACCGAAACAGGGGGCTGGGAATTCACCCCTCCACTTT
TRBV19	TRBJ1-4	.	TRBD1	CASSAGQNNEKLFF	TGTGCCAGTAGTGCGGGACAGAATAATGAAAAACTGTTTTTT
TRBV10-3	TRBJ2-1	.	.	CAISESGIYNEQFF	TGTGCCATCAGTGAGTCGGGGATCTACAATGAGCAGTTCTTC
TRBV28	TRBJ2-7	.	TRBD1	CVSTPATGAAYEQYF	TGTGTCAGCACACCTGCAACAGGGGCCGCCTACGAGCAGTACTTC
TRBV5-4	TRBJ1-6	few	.	CASSFMGYNSPLHF	TGTGCCAGCAGCTTTATGGGATATAATTCACCCCTCCACTTT
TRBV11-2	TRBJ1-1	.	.	CASSLRRGVTEAFF	TGTGCCAGCAGCTTAAGACGGGGGGTCACTGAAGCTTTCTTT
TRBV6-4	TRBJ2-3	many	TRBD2	CASSESGGRDTQYF	TGTGCCAGCAGTGAATCGGGGGGTCGCGATACGCAGTATTTT
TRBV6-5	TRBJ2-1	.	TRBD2	CASGPRGGGTYNEQFF	TGTGCCAGCGGCCCGAGGGGCGGGGGGACTTACAATGAGCAGTTCTTC
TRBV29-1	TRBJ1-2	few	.	CSVRLSGYTF	TGCAGCGTTCGGTTGAGCGGCTACACCTTC
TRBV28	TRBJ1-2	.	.	CASRDRLYGYTF	TGTGCCAGCAGAGACAGACTCTATGGCTACACCTTC
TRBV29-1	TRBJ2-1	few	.	CSVEKETNEQFF	TGCAGCGTTGAAAAAGAAACCAATGAGCAGTTCTTC
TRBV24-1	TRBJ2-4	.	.	CATSDLRASKNIQYF	TGTGCCACCAGTGATTTAAGGGCATCTAAAAACATTCAGTACTTC